These 25 T cell receptor beta chains were sequenced from one sample in a study of blood T cell repertoires in COVID-19. Libraries were prepared by immunoSEQ multiplex PCR; TCRdb keeps only in-frame clonotypes and omits some of them. In the table there are about 81,000 clones, over 70% of which are singletons. Sequences were obtained from peripheral blood. The receptors originated from a woman in her 50s with acute or convalescent COVID-19.

The chain employs TRBV15 and TRBJ1-2; TRBD1 aligns across 10 bases. The CDR3 is made up of 15 amino acids. The J segment lost 5 bases and the V segment lost 9 bases, leaving 12 bases of the junction unmatched. Germline-derived CDR1 and CDR2 are LNHNV and YYDKDF (reference sequence). The CDR3 loop is CATRSRDRGDYGYTF. In DNA form, the CDR3 reads TGTGCCACAAGATCCCGGGACAGGGGCGATTATGGCTACACCTTC.

The chain has TRBV19 and TRBJ1-5, with 10 bases aligning to TRBD1. V trimming: 5 bases; J trimming: 4 bases; junction bases outside the gene matches: 8. The germline CDR1 and CDR2 sequences are LNHDA and SQIVND (reference sequence). The CDR3 sequence is 16 residues long. The CDR3 sequence: CASSPRTGGKNQPQHF. The CDR3 coding sequence is TGTGCCAGTAGTCCCCGGACAGGGGGAAAGAATCAGCCCCAGCATTTT.

The V call is TRBV28, the J call TRBJ2-5; D is ambiguous. Germline loops: CDR1 MDHEN, CDR2 SYDVKM. This CDR3 comprises 14 residues. Trimming removed 2 bases at V and 7 bases at J, with 14 bases between. CDR3 sequence: CASSLDGLLGTQYF. The CDR3, as DNA: TGTGCCAGCAGTTTAGATGGTCTTCTAGGGACCCAGTACTTC. The entire variable domain, with the rest obtained from reference TRBV28 and TRBJ2-5, is as follows: DVKVTQSSRYLVKRTGEKVFLECVQDMDHENMFWYRQDPGLGLRLIYFSYDVKMKEKGDIPEGYSVSREKKERFSLILESASTNQTSMYLCASSLDGLLGTQYFGPGTRLLVL.

The rearrangement uses TRBV27 and TRBJ2-1; 13 bases align to TRBD2. V gave up 6 bases and J gave up 6 bases; unmatched junction bases: 5. The germline V gene has CDR1 MNHEY and CDR2 SMNVEV (reference sequence). This CDR3 has 15 residues. The CDR3: CASSPGLAGVNEQFF. The CDR3 nucleotides read TGTGCCAGCAGCCCCGGACTAGCGGGGGTCAATGAGCAGTTCTTC.

The V gene is TRBV28, the J gene TRBJ2-7, with D perhaps matching TRBD2 (6 bases). This CDR3 has 14 residues. Trimming cost V 3 bases and J 7 bases, with 16 bases left between them. Germline values: CDR1 MDHEN, CDR2 SYDVKM. This CDR3 reads CASSFGREMGEQYF. As DNA, the CDR3 is TGTGCCAGCAGTTTCGGGAGAGAAATGGGAGAGCAGTACTTC.

The chain has TRBV2 and TRBJ2-7; D possibly corresponds to TRBD1 (6 bases). V was pared by 10 bases and J by 1 base, with 17 bases between. The V gene's germline CDR1 is SNHLY and CDR2 FYNNEI. The CDR3 consists of 14 residues. The CDR3 nucleotides read TGTGCCACCGAGATGGACAGCCAATCCTACGAGCAGTACTTC. The encoded protein is CATEMDSQSYEQYF. Supplemented by reference TRBV2 and TRBJ2-7, the full variable domain reads EPEVTQTPSHQVTQMGQEVILRCVPISNHLYFYWYRQILGQKVEFLVSFYNNEISEKSEIFDDQFSVERPDGSNFTLKIRSTKLEDSAMYFCATEMDSQSYEQYFGPGTRLTVT.

Turning to this clone: Distinct nucleotide sequences in the sample also encode this CDR3. The chain combines TRBV6-1 with TRBJ1-6; a weak D match, TRBD1 (6 bases). The length of the CDR3 is 14 residues. Trimming took off 2 bases at V and 4 bases at J, with 6 bases between the two ends. Per germline, CDR1 MNHNS and CDR2 SASEGT. The CDR3 bases are TGTGCCAGCAGTGAAAGGGGGTATAATTCACCCCTCCACTTT. It codes for CASSERGYNSPLHF.

This sequence joins TRBV10-3 and TRBJ2-2, with 11 bases matching TRBD2. The germline V gene encodes CDR1 ENHRY and CDR2 SYGVKD. This CDR3 is built from 18 residues. The V gene end was trimmed by 2 bases and the J gene end by 4 bases; junction bases not matched to a gene: 9. The CDR3 DNA sequence: TGTGCCATCAGTGAGAGCCCTAGCGGGGGGCAGGGCACCGGGGAGCTGTTTTTT. This translates into CAISESPSGGQGTGELFF.

Comment on this clone: The junction shows a germline mismatch at one end, possibly a read error. The rearrangement joins TRBV7-2 to TRBJ1-2, with D perhaps TRBD1 (5 bases). CDR3 length equals 12 residues. CDR1 SGHTA and CDR2 FQGNSA come from the germline V gene. CDR3 nucleotides: TGTGCCAGCAGCTCCCAGGGCGGCGGCTACACTTTC. Its protein product is CASSSQGGGYTF.

The chain employs TRBV10-1 and TRBJ1-1, with 8 bases aligning to TRBD1. The CDR3 totals 16 residues. V trimming: 3 bases; J trimming: 1 base; junction bases outside the gene matches: 7. The V gene's germline CDR1 is WNHNN and CDR2 SYGVQD (reference sequence). In DNA, the CDR3 is TGCGCCAGCAGTGAAAGGGCAGACAGGGGGAACACTGAAGCTTTCTTT. Translation: CASSERADRGNTEAFF.

J is TRBJ2-5 and V is TRBV24-1, with 7 bases fitting TRBD1. CDR1 is KGHDR, CDR2 SFDVKD, per germline. Germline trimming cut 3 bases from V and 5 bases from J; bases unmatched to any gene: 8. The CDR3 covers 15 residues. CDR3 sequence: CATSDPQDRLETQYF. Here the CDR3 DNA reads TGTGCCACCAGTGATCCACAGGACAGGTTGGAGACCCAGTACTTC.

V gene TRBV6-5 combines with J gene TRBJ2-2; D might be TRBD1 (6 bases). Germline-derived CDR1 and CDR2 are MNHEY and SVGAGI. This CDR3 has 15 residues. The V gene lost 6 bases and the J gene lost 5 bases, with 16 bases spanning the gap. The chain's CDR3 is CASRPPRGGTGELFF. The DNA of the CDR3 is TGTGCCAGCAGGCCCCCCAGGGGCGGGACCGGGGAGCTGTTTTTT.

The chain combines TRBV5-1 with TRBJ2-1; D uncertain. The V gene's germline CDR1 is SGHRS and CDR2 YFSETQ. The length of the CDR3 is 14 residues. V was trimmed by 1 base and J by 6 bases, leaving 11 bases between them. CDR3 region: CASSLLASVNEQFF. CDR3 DNA: TGCGCCAGCAGCTTGTTGGCAAGCGTCAATGAGCAGTTCTTC.

The V and J genes are TRBV5-4 and TRBJ2-2; 9 bases map to TRBD1. J was trimmed by 2 bases and V by 3 bases; bases with no gene match: 5. CDR1 and CDR2 from the germline V gene are SGHNT and YYREEE (reference sequence). The length of the CDR3 is 16 residues. The CDR3 region is CASSSPGQGNTGELFF. For the CDR3, the DNA is TGTGCCAGCAGCTCTCCGGGACAGGGAAACACCGGGGAGCTGTTTTTT.

The DNA for the CDR3 is TGTGCCAGCAGCCAATTAGGGGGCAACATGCTTGGGCAATACGGGCAGTTCTTC. Translating it yields CASSQLGGNMLGQYGQFF. The chain joins TRBV14 to TRBJ2-1, with 7 bases matching TRBD1. The V segment lost 2 bases and the J segment 12 bases; nucleotides outside the gene matches: 22. This CDR3 is built from 18 residues. CDR1 and CDR2 (germline): SGHDN, FVKESK. Full variable domain (rest looked up from reference TRBV14 and TRBJ2-1): EAGVTQFPSHSVIEKGQTVTLRCDPISGHDNLYWYRRVMGKEIKFLLHFVKESKQDESGMPNNRFLAERTGGTYSTLKVQPAELEDSGVYFCASSQLGGNMLGQYGQFFGPGTRLTVL.

This clone was seen a handful of times. The chain joins TRBV3-1 (or the pseudogene TRBV3-2) to TRBJ1-2; possible D gene TRBD1, 6 bases. V lost 4 bases and J lost 3, with 24 bases in between. The CDR3 contains 18 residues. Germline loops: CDR1 LGHDT, CDR2 YNNKEL (reference sequence). In DNA, the CDR3 is TGTGCCAGCAGCCCTACCCGAAAGAGCCACAGGGCGGACTATGGCTACACCTTC. It codes for CASSPTRKSHRADYGYTF.

The chain links TRBV7-9 to TRBJ1-1, with D hard to call. V shed 3 bases and J shed 8 bases, with 7 bases lying between them. The CDR3 spans 11 residues. Germline values: CDR1 SEHNR, CDR2 FQNEAQ (reference sequence). CDR3 residues: CASSFEREAFF. CDR3 DNA: TGTGCCAGCAGCTTTGAACGGGAAGCTTTCTTT.

CDR3 DNA: TGTGCCAGCAGCTTGGCCAGGACAGTCTATGGCTACACCTTC. It is translated as CASSLARTVYGYTF. The V gene is TRBV5-4, the J gene TRBJ1-2; maybe TRBD1 (6 bases). This CDR3 spans 14 amino acids. The V gene's germline CDR1 is SGHNT and CDR2 YYREEE (reference sequence). The V end was cut by 0 bases, the J end by 4 bases, with 10 bases between.

This chain joins TRBV2 and TRBJ1-6, with D perhaps TRBD1 (6 bases). Germline V gene lookup returns CDR1 SNHLY and CDR2 FYNNEI. Trimming stripped 0 bases from V and 8 bases from J, with 17 bases between. This CDR3 region has 17 residues. Here the CDR3 reads CASSEAGTGLIDSPLHF. The CDR3 DNA sequence: TGTGCCAGCAGTGAAGCGGGAACAGGGCTCATCGATTCACCCCTCCACTTT.

This chain joins TRBV28 and TRBJ1-1; TRBD1 matches 9 bases. The trim removed 6 bases at V and 5 bases at J, leaving 13 bases unmatched. There are 16 residues in the CDR3. Germline loops: CDR1 MDHEN, CDR2 SYDVKM. CDR3 loop: CASRIDPGQGRTEAFF. The CDR3 DNA sequence: TGTGCCAGCAGGATAGATCCGGGACAGGGAAGGACTGAAGCTTTCTTT. Looking up the rest from reference TRBV28 and TRBJ1-1 gives the full variable domain: DVKVTQSSRYLVKRTGEKVFLECVQDMDHENMFWYRQDPGLGLRLIYFSYDVKMKEKGDIPEGYSVSREKKERFSLILESASTNQTSMYLCASRIDPGQGRTEAFFGQGTRLTVV.

The chain carries TRBV27 and TRBJ2-1; tentative D call: TRBD1 (5 bases). The CDR3 runs to 15 residues. Between the trimmed V and J ends, which lost 3 bases and 0 bases, there was a span of 9 bases. Looked up from germline, CDR1 is MNHEY and CDR2 is SMNVEV (reference sequence). DNA of the CDR3: TGTGCCAGCAGTTTGACAGAAAACTCCTACAATGAGCAGTTCTTC. It codes for CASSLTENSYNEQFF.

The chain employs TRBV6-2 or TRBV6-3 and TRBJ2-7; 9 positions agree with TRBD2. CDR3 length: 17 residues. J was trimmed by 2 bases and V by 2 bases; bases with no gene match: 10. CDR1 is MNHEY and CDR2 is SVGEGT in the germline V gene. The CDR3 region has the DNA TGTGCCAGCAGTTACACGGTCCCTAGCGGGGATCCCTACGAGCAGTACTTC. Amino acids: CASSYTVPSGDPYEQYF.

The chain employs TRBV28 and TRBJ2-3; 8 bases line up with TRBD2. The germline CDR1 and CDR2 sequences are MDHEN and SYDVKM. The junction had 4 bases not matched to a gene; V was cut back by 3 bases and J by 2 bases. The CDR3 spans 15 residues. The CDR3 is CASSLTGGVTDTQYF. The CDR3 region has the DNA TGTGCCAGCAGTTTGACGGGAGGGGTCACAGATACGCAGTATTTT.

The chain employs TRBV5-1 and TRBJ1-1; no clear D. The CDR3 has 12 residues. CDR1 and CDR2 from the germline V gene are SGHRS and YFSETQ. Trimming removed 4 bases at V and 5 bases at J, with 9 bases between. The CDR3 sequence is CASSRGETEAFF. CDR3 DNA sequence: TGCGCCAGCAGCCGTGGAGAAACTGAAGCTTTCTTT.

This clone was recorded a few times. V and J are TRBV9 and TRBJ2-3; 9 nucleotides line up with TRBD2. In germline, CDR1 is SGDLS, CDR2 YYNGEE. This CDR3 is 16 amino acids long. Trimming took 0 bases from V and 1 from J; bases not matched to a gene: 3. The CDR3 sequence: CASSVAPSGGTDTQYF. CDR3 coding DNA: TGTGCCAGCAGCGTAGCTCCTAGCGGGGGCACAGATACGCAGTATTTT. The whole variable domain, remainder taken from reference TRBV9 and TRBJ2-3, is DSGVTQTPKHLITATGQRVTLRCSPRSGDLSVYWYQQSLDQGLQFLIQYYNGEERAKGNILERFSAQQFPDLHSELNLSSLELGDSALYFCASSVAPSGGTDTQYFGPGTRLTVL.